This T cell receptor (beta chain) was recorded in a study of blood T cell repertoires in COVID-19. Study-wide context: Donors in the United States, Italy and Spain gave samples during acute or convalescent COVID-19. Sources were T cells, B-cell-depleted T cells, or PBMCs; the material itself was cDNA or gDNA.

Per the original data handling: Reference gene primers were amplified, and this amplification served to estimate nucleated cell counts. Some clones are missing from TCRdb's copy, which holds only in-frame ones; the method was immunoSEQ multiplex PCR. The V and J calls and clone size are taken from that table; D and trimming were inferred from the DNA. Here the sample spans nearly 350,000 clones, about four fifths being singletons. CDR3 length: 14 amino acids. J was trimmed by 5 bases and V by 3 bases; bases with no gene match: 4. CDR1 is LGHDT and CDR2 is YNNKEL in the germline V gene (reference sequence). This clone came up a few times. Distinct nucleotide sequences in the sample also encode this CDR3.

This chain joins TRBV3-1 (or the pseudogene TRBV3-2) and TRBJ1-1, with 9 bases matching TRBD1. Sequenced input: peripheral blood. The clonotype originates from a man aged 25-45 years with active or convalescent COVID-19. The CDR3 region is CASSQDRGWTEAFF. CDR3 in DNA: TGTGCCAGCAGCCAGGACAGGGGTTGGACTGAAGCTTTCTTT.